This T cell receptor (beta chain) comes out of a study of blood T cell repertoires in COVID-19. Study-wide context: Some COVID-19 samples were acute and others convalescent; all came from the United States, Italy and Spain.

V was trimmed by 2 bases and J by 1 base, leaving 9 bases between them. Germline loops: CDR1 SNHLY, CDR2 FYNNEI. This CDR3 region has 15 residues. Methods used by the authors: Reference gene primer amplification gave estimated nucleated cell counts. Sequenced by immunoSEQ multiplex PCR; TCRdb stores in-frame clones only, minus some. The DNA gave D and trimming, while V, J and clone size come from that table. Here the sample spans 350,000 to 550,000 clones, around 87% being singletons. This sequence was found in a man aged 30 to 45 who had recovered from COVID-19. Sequenced material: PBMCs or T cells enriched from blood (not recorded which). The chain joins TRBV2 to TRBJ2-1, with D perhaps TRBD2 (5 bases). CDR3 DNA: TGTGCCAGCAGTGAATTCGGGATGTCCTACAATGAGCAGTTCTTC. It translates to CASSEFGMSYNEQFF.